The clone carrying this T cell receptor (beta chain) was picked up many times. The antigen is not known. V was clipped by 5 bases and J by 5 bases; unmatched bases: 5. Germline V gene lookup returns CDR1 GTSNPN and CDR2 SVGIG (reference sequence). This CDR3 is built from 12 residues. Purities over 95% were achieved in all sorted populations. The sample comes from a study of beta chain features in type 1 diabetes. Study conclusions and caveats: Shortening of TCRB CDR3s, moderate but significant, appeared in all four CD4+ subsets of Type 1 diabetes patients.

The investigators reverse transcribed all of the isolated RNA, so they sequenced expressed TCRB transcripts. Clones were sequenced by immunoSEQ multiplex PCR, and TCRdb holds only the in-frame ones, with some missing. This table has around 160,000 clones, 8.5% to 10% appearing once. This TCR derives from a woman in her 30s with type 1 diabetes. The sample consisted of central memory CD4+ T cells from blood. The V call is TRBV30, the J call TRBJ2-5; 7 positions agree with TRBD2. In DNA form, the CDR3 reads TGTGCCTGGGGACTAGGAGTGGAGACCCAGTACTTC. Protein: CAWGLGVETQYF.